Here is one TCR beta chain with its context. CDR3 size: 15 residues. V was shortened by 3 bases and J by 3 bases, with 16 bases between the two germline ends. Germline loops: CDR1 SGHDT, CDR2 YYEEEE. Some clones are missing from TCRdb's copy, which holds only in-frame ones; the method was immunoSEQ multiplex PCR. Of about 66,000 clones in the sample, about 80% were seen once. This entry belongs to a study of OX40 agonist ivuxolimab in advanced cancers. The sequence derives from an adult with an advanced solid tumor such as melanoma, head and neck, liver or kidney cancer. This specimen consisted of CD4+ or CD8+ T cells sorted from blood, obtained in a trial of the OX40 agonist ivuxolimab. The rearrangement links TRBV5-6 to TRBJ2-7; D might be TRBD2 (6 bases). The CDR3 region is CASSSPRDGYYEQYF. The CDR3 coding sequence is TGTGCCAGCAGCTCGCCGCGGGACGGGTACTACGAGCAGTACTTC.